The 17 T cell receptor beta chains given below trace back to one sample, sequenced in a study of T cell changes during pregnancy in multiple sclerosis. The table came from immunoSEQ multiplex PCR; TCRdb's copy has only in-frame clones and leaves some out. This table has about 70,000 clones, more than 80% appearing once. The sample was peripheral blood, taken in the second trimester of pregnancy. The receptor source for this set is a female donor in good health, enrolled as a control in a pregnancy study.

V gene TRBV7-8 combines with J gene TRBJ1-6; D is ambiguous. The CDR3 consists of 14 residues. V was trimmed by 5 bases and J by 9 bases, leaving 14 bases between them. Germline V CDR1 and CDR2: SGHVS, FQNEAQ. The CDR3 DNA reads TGTGCCAGCAGCCCCACTCCGTCCCTTTCACCCCTCCACTTT. This codes for CASSPTPSLSPLHF.

The chain combines TRBV7-3 with TRBJ1-6; the D gene is possibly TRBD1 (5 bases). V dropped 3 bases and J dropped 6 bases, with 9 bases sitting between them. The CDR3 is 14 residues long. Germline V gene sequence: CDR1 SGHTA, CDR2 FQGTGA. CDR3 residues: CASSFATANSPLHF. The CDR3 nucleotides are TGTGCCAGCAGCTTTGCGACAGCTAATTCACCCCTCCACTTT.

Only one count was recorded for this clone. This chain uses TRBV6-5 with TRBJ1-6; the match to TRBD1 covers 7 bases. The germline V gene encodes CDR1 MNHEY and CDR2 SVGAGI. CDR3 length: 15 amino acids. The junction had 5 bases not matched to a gene; V was cut back by 5 bases and J by 4 bases. DNA of the CDR3: TGTGCCAGCAGTCCGGGACAGTTTTATAATTCACCCCTCCACTTT. Its protein is CASSPGQFYNSPLHF.

This chain links TRBV13 with TRBJ1-2; possible D gene TRBD1, 6 bases. V was clipped by 4 bases and J by 6 bases, with 9 bases between them. The V gene's germline CDR1 is PRHDT and CDR2 FYEKMQ (reference sequence). CDR3 size: 12 residues. The DNA of the CDR3 is TGTGCCAGCAGCTGGGGGGGGCATGGCTACACCTTC. This encodes CASSWGGHGYTF.

The chain uses TRBV4-3 and TRBJ1-1; D gene unclear. V dropped 1 base and J dropped 0 bases, with 9 bases sitting between them. This CDR3 spans 15 amino acids. Germline V gene lookup returns CDR1 LGHNA and CDR2 YSLEER. CDR3 sequence: CASSQGILVNTEAFF. The CDR3 DNA is TGCGCCAGCAGCCAAGGCATACTCGTGAACACTGAAGCTTTCTTT.

V is TRBV2 and J is TRBJ1-2; no clear D gene. V was shortened by 8 bases and J by 2 bases, with 12 bases between the two germline ends. Germline V gene sequence: CDR1 SNHLY, CDR2 FYNNEI. The CDR3 has 13 residues. The CDR3 loop reads CASLETENYGYTF. CDR3 coding DNA: TGTGCCAGCCTTGAAACTGAGAACTATGGCTACACCTTC.

The chain recombines TRBV7-2 with TRBJ2-3; 9 positions match TRBD2. CDR1 and CDR2 from the germline V gene are SGHTA and FQGNSA. The CDR3 loop spans 14 amino acids. V was clipped by 4 bases and J by 4 bases; unmatched bases: 3. CDR3 amino acids: CASSYSGGPDTQYF. Here the CDR3 DNA reads TGTGCCAGCAGCTATAGCGGGGGACCAGATACGCAGTATTTT.

As to this clone: Other DNA sequences in the same sample also yield this CDR3. V gene TRBV6-5 combines with J gene TRBJ1-5, with 8 bases lining up with TRBD1. In germline, CDR1 is MNHEY, CDR2 SVGAGI. V was pared by 6 bases and J by 3 bases, with 4 bases of the junction left unmatched. This CDR3 contains 14 residues. The chain's CDR3 is CASRPGQANQPQHF. DNA of the CDR3: TGTGCCAGCAGGCCGGGACAGGCCAATCAGCCCCAGCATTTT.

The chain links TRBV7-9 to TRBJ2-3; D not certain. Looked up from germline, CDR1 is SEHNR and CDR2 is FQNEAQ (reference sequence). The CDR3 is made up of 15 amino acids. V lost 5 bases to trimming and J lost 2 bases, with 14 bases between them. CDR3 bases: TGTGCCAGCAGCCTCACAGACGCTGACACAGATACGCAGTATTTT. Protein: CASSLTDADTDTQYF.

V gene TRBV18 combines with J gene TRBJ1-2; 9 nucleotides match TRBD1. In germline, CDR1 is KGHSH, CDR2 LQKENI. V trimming: 8 bases; J trimming: 8 bases; junction bases outside the gene matches: 15. The CDR3 runs to 15 residues. CDR3 nucleotide sequence: TGTGCCAGCACCCTCTTCCCGGGACAGGGTTACGGCTACACCTTC. Encoded protein: CASTLFPGQGYGYTF.

J is TRBJ1-6 and V is TRBV7-2; 7 positions match TRBD1. Germline-derived CDR1 and CDR2 are SGHTA and FQGNSA. J was trimmed by 11 bases and V by 6 bases; bases with no gene match: 10. This CDR3 region has 14 residues. This chain's CDR3 is CASRRQGVATPLHF. CDR3 sequence (DNA): TGTGCCAGCAGGCGACAGGGAGTCGCGACACCCCTCCACTTT. Variable domain in full (rest from reference TRBV7-2 and TRBJ1-6): GAGVSQSPSNKVTEKGKDVELRCDPISGHTALYWYRQSLGQGLEFLIYFQGNSAPDKSGLPSDRFSAERTGGSVSTLTIQRTQQEDSAVYLCASRRQGVATPLHFGNGTRLTVT.

The chain combines TRBV5-4 with TRBJ1-4, with 10 bases matching TRBD1. CDR1 SGHNT and CDR2 YYREEE come from the germline V gene (reference sequence). J lost 7 bases, V lost 4 bases, and 4 bases had no gene match. The CDR3 has 14 residues. CDR3 protein: CASSVGTGVEKLFF. The CDR3 nucleotides read TGTGCCAGCAGCGTGGGGACAGGGGTTGAAAAACTGTTTTTT. Full variable domain (outside the CDR3, taken from reference TRBV5-4 and TRBJ1-4): ETGVTQSPTHLIKTRGQQVTLRCSSQSGHNTVSWYQQALGQGPQFIFQYYREEENGRGNFPPRFSGLQFPNYSSELNVNALELDDSALYLCASSVGTGVEKLFFGSGTQLSVL.

This CDR3 reads CASSTNNPGSYEQYF. The DNA of the CDR3 is TGTGCCAGCAGCACCAACAATCCGGGCTCCTACGAGCAGTACTTC. V and J are TRBV7-2 and TRBJ2-7; no clear D gene. V dropped 5 bases and J dropped 0 bases, with 14 bases sitting between them. The length of the CDR3 is 15 residues. Looked up from germline, CDR1 is SGHTA and CDR2 is FQGNSA.

V and J are TRBV29-1 and TRBJ2-2; D is ambiguous. The CDR3 totals 13 residues. Between the trimmed V and J ends, which lost 2 bases and 5 bases, there was a span of 9 bases. CDR1 is SQVTM, CDR2 ANQGSEA, per germline. The CDR3 reads CSVESSWTGELFF. The CDR3 coding sequence is TGCAGCGTTGAAAGTAGCTGGACCGGGGAGCTGTTTTTT.

The rearrangement uses TRBV30 and TRBJ1-4; 7 positions match TRBD1. Germline V gives CDR1 GTSNPN, CDR2 SVGIG (reference sequence). Trimming at V came to 1 base and at J to 6 bases, leaving 2 bases not matched to a gene. This CDR3 is built from 13 residues. CDR3 nucleotides: TGTGCCTGGAGTGGGGACAGCTATGAAAAACTGTTTTTT. Protein: CAWSGDSYEKLFF.

This clone was picked up a small number of times. The rearrangement links TRBV30 to TRBJ2-3; 8 nucleotides line up with TRBD1. The CDR3 extends over 11 amino acids. Germline V gives CDR1 GTSNPN, CDR2 SVGIG (reference sequence). V was pared by 5 bases and J by 8 bases, with 3 bases of the junction left unmatched. CDR3 nucleotide sequence: TGTGCCTGGGGCGACAGGGGTACGCAGTATTTT. It is translated as CAWGDRGTQYF.

J is TRBJ2-5 and V is TRBV4-3, with D tentatively TRBD2 (5 bases). V lost 0 bases to trimming and J lost 5 bases, with 13 bases between them. The CDR3 has 15 amino acids. Germline values: CDR1 LGHNA, CDR2 YSLEER. The DNA of the CDR3 is TGCGCCAGCAGCCAAGAAAGGGAGAGGTACGAGACCCAGTACTTC. Translating it yields CASSQERERYETQYF.